Following are 26 T cell receptor beta chains from one sample sequenced in a study of T cells in localized non-small cell lung cancer. Only in-frame clones appear in the TCRdb table, and some are missing; sequencing was by immunoSEQ multiplex PCR. The profile shows some 22,000 clones, approximately 90% of them singletons. The sequencing used PBMCs, collected before any cancer treatment. These receptors came from a man aged 40 to 70 with stage II squamous cell lung carcinoma.

The chain carries TRBV5-6 and TRBJ2-7; 10 bases match TRBD1. CDR1 is SGHDT, CDR2 YYEEEE, per germline. This CDR3 comprises 15 residues. After removal of 4 bases from V and 2 bases from J, the junction contained 6 bases not matched to a gene. DNA of the CDR3: TGTGCCAGCAGCGCAAGACAGGGGGCGGCCTACGAGCAGTACTTC. This sequence encodes CASSARQGAAYEQYF. The variable domain in full, completed from reference TRBV5-6 and TRBJ2-7, reads DAGVTQSPTHLIKTRGQQVTLRCSPKSGHDTVSWYQQALGQGPQFIFQYYEEEERQRGNFPDRFSGHQFPNYSSELNVNALLLGDSALYLCASSARQGAAYEQYFGPGTRLTVT.

This clone appeared once. V gene TRBV5-1 combines with J gene TRBJ1-1; TRBD1 is a possible D gene (5 bases). Germline loops: CDR1 SGHRS, CDR2 YFSETQ. This CDR3 spans 13 amino acids. V was pared by 4 bases and J by 6 bases, with 13 bases between. The CDR3 region is CASSTSPGPEAFF. CDR3 nucleotide sequence: TGCGCCAGCAGCACCTCCCCGGGACCTGAAGCTTTCTTT.

The chain recombines TRBV6-1 with TRBJ1-3, with D perhaps matching TRBD1 (6 bases). Germline V lookup: CDR1 MNHNS, CDR2 SASEGT. Trimming stripped 7 bases from V and 4 bases from J, with 11 bases between. The CDR3 runs to 13 residues. The CDR3 spells CASILGQGNTIYF. CDR3 nucleotides: TGTGCCAGCATCTTAGGACAGGGAAACACCATATATTTT.

The chain is built from TRBV21-1 and TRBJ2-7; the DNA was not compared with TRBD2, the D call given in the table. TRBV21-1 is flagged as a pseudogene. The CDR3 has 18 residues. The CDR3 reads CASSSSAMRVNLSYEQYF. In DNA form, the CDR3 reads TGTGCCAGCAGCAGCTCGGCTATGAGGGTTAACCTCTCCTACGAGCAGTACTTC.

The gene calls are TRBV5-4 and TRBJ1-1, with 10 bases lining up with TRBD1. The CDR3 spans 14 residues. Germline loops: CDR1 SGHNT, CDR2 YYREEE (reference sequence). V shed 4 bases, J shed 4 bases, and the junction held 4 bases outside the gene matches. In DNA, the CDR3 is TGTGCCAGCAGCCGACAGGGGGCTTCCACTGAAGCTTTCTTT. Its protein is CASSRQGASTEAFF. The whole variable domain, filled in from reference TRBV5-4 and TRBJ1-1, reads ETGVTQSPTHLIKTRGQQVTLRCSSQSGHNTVSWYQQALGQGPQFIFQYYREEENGRGNFPPRFSGLQFPNYSSELNVNALELDDSALYLCASSRQGASTEAFFGQGTRLTVV.

This chain joins TRBV9 and TRBJ2-7; D not certain. CDR1 is SGDLS, CDR2 YYNGEE, per germline. The CDR3 loop spans 14 amino acids. V shed 3 bases and J shed 5 bases, with 15 bases lying between them. CDR3 DNA: TGTGCCAGCAGCGCCGGAAGTTCGCACAACGAGCAGTACTTC. This codes for CASSAGSSHNEQYF.

The CDR3 reads CASSTRDYRGELFF. In DNA, the CDR3 is TGTGCCAGCAGCACTCGGGACTACCGGGGGGAGCTGTTTTTT. The chain has TRBV7-9 and TRBJ2-2; 7 bases agree with TRBD2. V lost 5 bases and J lost 8; bases outside the gene matches: 8. CDR3 length: 14 amino acids. Germline CDR1 is SEHNR and CDR2 is FQNEAQ (reference sequence).

This chain links TRBV21-1 with TRBJ1-1. TRBV21-1 is assigned pseudogene status. The CDR3 is 17 residues long. The CDR3 sequence is CASSKTGTQKGNTEAFF. The CDR3 region has the DNA TGTGCCAGCAGCAAGACGGGGACCCAAAAGGGGAACACTGAAGCTTTCTTT.

By sample fraction, this clone is medium-sized. The chain links TRBV11-2 to TRBJ2-3; the match to TRBD2 covers 9 bases. Looked up from germline, CDR1 is SGHAT and CDR2 is FQNNGV. This CDR3 is built from 16 residues. Losses at the gene ends were 5 bases for V and 5 bases for J; bases not matched to a gene: 11. The CDR3 is CASSPAARGGVDTQYF. CDR3 nucleotide sequence: TGTGCCAGCAGCCCCGCGGCGCGGGGGGGCGTAGATACGCAGTATTTT.

The chain couples TRBV11-2 to TRBJ2-2; D unclear. There are 14 residues in the CDR3. V was clipped by 7 bases and J by 2 bases, with 11 bases between them. In germline, CDR1 is SGHAT, CDR2 FQNNGV. Here the CDR3 DNA reads TGTGCCAGCACCCCGAAGCATAACACCGGGGAGCTGTTTTTT. It codes for CASTPKHNTGELFF.

V and J are TRBV7-6 and TRBJ2-1; 8 bases are a match to TRBD1. Germline CDR1 SGHVS, CDR2 FNYEAQ. With V trimmed by 5 bases and J by 8 bases, 17 bases remained unmatched. The CDR3 runs 17 residues. CDR3 in DNA: TGTGCCAGCAGCAACGGACAGGGCCAAAACTTCTGGGATGAGCAGTTCTTC. It specifies CASSNGQGQNFWDEQFF. Based on the CDR3 plus reference TRBV7-6 and TRBJ2-1, the full variable domain is GAGVSQSPRYKVTKRGQDVALRCDPISGHVSLYWYRQALGQGPEFLTYFNYEAQQDKSGLPNDRFSAERPEGSISTLTIQRTEQRDSAMYRCASSNGQGQNFWDEQFFGPGTRLTVL.

The chain has TRBV29-1 and TRBJ1-1; a possible D gene is TRBD1 (6 bases). The CDR3 sequence is 13 residues long. In germline, CDR1 is SQVTM, CDR2 ANQGSEA. Trimming took off 0 bases at V and 4 bases at J, with 9 bases between the two ends. The chain's CDR3 is CSVEDQGSTEAFF. The CDR3 DNA reads TGCAGCGTTGAAGACCAGGGGTCCACTGAAGCTTTCTTT. The whole variable domain, filled in from reference TRBV29-1 and TRBJ1-1, reads SAVISQKPSRDICQRGTSLTIQCQVDSQVTMMFWYRQQPGQSLTLIATANQGSEATYESGFVIDKFPISRPNLTFSTLTVSNMSPEDSSIYLCSVEDQGSTEAFFGQGTRLTVV.

The chain is built from TRBV7-9 and TRBJ2-5; no reliable D call. V was pared by 4 bases and J by 0 bases, with 6 bases between. This CDR3 region has 13 residues. Germline CDR1 SEHNR, CDR2 FQNEAQ (reference sequence). The CDR3 coding sequence is TGTGCCAGCAGCTACAGTTACCAAGAGACCCAGTACTTC. It specifies CASSYSYQETQYF.

V gene TRBV6-4 combines with J gene TRBJ2-1; D remains unclear. Germline V gives CDR1 MRHNA, CDR2 SNTAGT. This CDR3 is 14 amino acids long. Trimming stripped 2 bases from V and 6 bases from J, with 11 bases between. CDR3 sequence reads: CASSDGLATNEQFF. CDR3 nucleotides: TGTGCCAGCAGTGACGGGTTAGCCACCAATGAGCAGTTCTTC.

This clone showed up just a few times. This chain connects TRBV5-1 to TRBJ2-2; no clear D. CDR3 size: 14 residues. CDR1 is SGHRS, CDR2 YFSETQ, per germline. The V and J ends lost 3 bases and 5 bases respectively, with 11 bases between them. The CDR3 nucleotides are TGCGCCAGCAGCTCGGTGGGTACGACCGGGGAGCTGTTTTTT. This encodes CASSSVGTTGELFF.

This clone was detected only once. The rearrangement links TRBV5-1 to TRBJ1-1; D unresolved. V lost 2 bases, J lost 3 bases, and 11 bases lay in between. Germline V lookup: CDR1 SGHRS, CDR2 YFSETQ. The CDR3 contains 14 residues. In nucleotides, the CDR3 is TGCGCCAGCAGCTTCGGGTGGGTTGACACTGAAGCTTTCTTT. Protein product: CASSFGWVDTEAFF.

The rearrangement links TRBV5-1 to TRBJ2-7; TRBD2 aligns across 7 bases. The CDR3 runs 13 residues. Unmatched junction bases numbered 2, after V lost 2 bases and J lost 3 bases. CDR1 and CDR2 (germline): SGHRS, YFSETQ. The CDR3 DNA reads TGCGCCAGCAGCTTAACGGGAGGCTACGAGCAGTACTTC. It codes for CASSLTGGYEQYF.

The chain recombines TRBV18 with TRBJ2-2; 12 bases line up with TRBD2. Unmatched junction bases numbered 14, after V lost 6 bases and J lost 0 bases. CDR1 is KGHSH, CDR2 LQKENI, per germline. This CDR3 has 20 residues. The CDR3 loop reads CASSSFLAGGPSSNTGELFF. CDR3 bases: TGTGCCAGCTCGTCTTTCCTAGCGGGAGGGCCCTCTTCGAACACCGGGGAGCTGTTTTTT.

This clone appeared once. Here the CDR3 reads CASSLGMGAPSYNEQFF. The CDR3 DNA sequence: TGTGCCAGCAGCTTGGGTATGGGAGCCCCCAGCTACAATGAGCAGTTCTTC. This rearrangement joins TRBV11-3 to TRBJ2-1; tentative D call: TRBD2 (5 bases). CDR1 is SGHNT and CDR2 is YENEEA in the germline V gene. V lost 3 bases and J 3 bases, leaving 18 bases between the germline ends. The CDR3 totals 17 residues.

This rearrangement joins TRBV5-1 to TRBJ2-3; weak D call: TRBD1 (6 bases). Germline V gene lookup returns CDR1 SGHRS and CDR2 YFSETQ. The length of the CDR3 is 16 residues. V lost 3 bases, J lost 0 bases, and 14 bases lay in between. The CDR3 DNA is TGCGCCAGCAGCTCAGGACAGTTCACTAGCACAGATACGCAGTATTTT. Translation: CASSSGQFTSTDTQYF.

The rearrangement links TRBV9 to TRBJ1-1; no clear D. The ends were cut back, 6 bases at V and 0 bases at J, with 15 bases in the middle. CDR3 length equals 15 residues. CDR1 and CDR2 from the germline V gene are SGDLS and YYNGEE. CDR3 coding DNA: TGTGCCAGCACAATCGGAGGGATAATGAACACTGAAGCTTTCTTT. Its protein is CASTIGGIMNTEAFF.

The chain links TRBV5-1 to TRBJ2-3; D is ambiguous. Deletions cut 4 bases from V and 2 bases from J, with 11 bases between. This CDR3 spans 14 amino acids. Germline lookup yields CDR1 SGHRS and CDR2 YFSETQ. DNA of the CDR3: TGCGCCAGCAGCAGGCAGGATCACACAGATACGCAGTATTTT. Its protein is CASSRQDHTDTQYF.

This clone was recorded only once. The same CDR3 arises from other DNA sequences in this sample as well. The gene calls are TRBV6-1 and TRBJ2-1, with 15 bases matching TRBD2. The J segment lost 10 bases and the V segment lost 11 bases, leaving 6 bases of the junction unmatched. The CDR3 has 13 amino acids. From germline, CDR1 is MNHNS and CDR2 SASEGT. This CDR3 is CAGGTSGGREQFF. The CDR3 DNA reads as TGTGCCGGAGGGACTAGCGGGGGGCGGGAGCAGTTCTTC.

This chain uses TRBV28 with TRBJ2-7, with D hard to call. Trimming left V 5 bases short and J 0 bases short, with 8 bases between. The CDR3 runs to 13 residues. Germline values: CDR1 MDHEN, CDR2 SYDVKM. This CDR3 is CASSSLRSYEQYF. DNA for the CDR3: TGTGCCAGCAGTAGCCTCCGCTCCTACGAGCAGTACTTC.

The chain employs TRBV19 and TRBJ2-7; TRBD2 aligns across 9 bases. This CDR3 has 16 amino acids. The germline V gene has CDR1 LNHDA and CDR2 SQIVND (reference sequence). The trim removed 5 bases at V and 5 bases at J, leaving 13 bases unmatched. CDR3 coding DNA: TGTGCCAGTAGTTCCGAGGGTCTAGCGGGATTGGACGAGCAGTACTTC. It encodes CASSSEGLAGLDEQYF.

The V gene is TRBV28, the J gene TRBJ2-1; D may be TRBD2 (5 bases). V lost 6 bases to trimming and J lost 3 bases, with 15 bases between them. The CDR3 contains 15 residues. Germline V gene data show CDR1 as MDHEN and CDR2 as SYDVKM. CDR3 nucleotides: TGTGCCAGCAGGCGACTACCCTCTTTCTACAATGAGCAGTTCTTC. This sequence encodes CASRRLPSFYNEQFF. The variable domain in full, with the rest retrieved from reference TRBV28 and TRBJ2-1, is DVKVTQSSRYLVKRTGEKVFLECVQDMDHENMFWYRQDPGLGLRLIYFSYDVKMKEKGDIPEGYSVSREKKERFSLILESASTNQTSMYLCASRRLPSFYNEQFFGPGTRLTVL.